This TCR beta chain was sequenced during a study of blood T cell repertoires in COVID-19. The wider study: Acute-phase and convalescent COVID-19 samples originated in the United States, Italy and Spain. PBMCs, B-cell-depleted T cells, or T cells were the source of the cDNA or gDNA that made up the material.

Original analysis: Reference gene primer amplification yielded estimated nucleated cell counts. TCRdb's copy holds only in-frame clones and misses some; the assay was immunoSEQ multiplex PCR. Clone size and V and J calls were adopted from that table, with D and trimming inferred from the DNA. The profile covers more than 150,000 clones, with 80% appearing a single time and just over 0.55% taken by the ten largest. Germline V gene data show CDR1 as SGDLS and CDR2 as YYNGEE. Trimming took 1 base from V and 8 from J, leaving 12 bases between them. The CDR3 is 13 residues long. The chain joins TRBV9 to TRBJ1-2, with D possibly being TRBD1 (6 bases). Sequencing was carried out using peripheral blood. The clonotype comes from a man aged 55 to 70 with acute or convalescent COVID-19. This chain's CDR3 is CASSVIQGRGYTF. The CDR3 DNA sequence: TGTGCCAGCAGCGTAATACAGGGTCGGGGCTACACCTTC.